The TCR beta chain under discussion was sequenced for a study of T cell responses to AZD1222 COVID-19 vaccine. The study, taken as a whole, reports: No day 14 peak samples; only post-peak repertoires were characterized. Spike-specific TCR depth and breadth grew after two AZD1222 doses. Vaccine-associated CD4 TCRs spanned spike, dominant at 160-218 and 743-854.

Profiled with immunoSEQ multiplex PCR; TCRdb holds only in-frame clones, not every one. The table shows roughly 200,000 clones, with about 92% occurring only once. Concerning this clone itself: What it recognizes is unknown.

Germline CDR1 is MGHRA and CDR2 is YSYEKL. The V and J ends lost 4 bases and 6 bases, in that order; junction bases with no gene match: 4. This CDR3 spans 15 amino acids. This chain uses TRBV4-1 with TRBJ1-5; TRBD1 aligns across 12 bases. The TCR originated in an adult who received the MenACWY meningococcal vaccine as a control. This material consisted of peripheral blood, taken 28 days after the second dose of the MenACWY control vaccine. CDR3 DNA: TGCGCCAGCAGCCCGGGACAGGGGGCCCTTCAGCCCCAGCATTTT. Protein product: CASSPGQGALQPQHF.